This T cell receptor beta chain was captured by sequencing in a study of human versus mouse CDR3 diversity and MHC coevolution. Study in general: Valid reads per sample ranged from roughly 5.5 x 10^6 to 1.7 x 10^7.

V was pared by 0 bases and J by 5 bases, with 19 bases between. Germline V gives CDR1 LNHNV, CDR2 YYDKDF (reference sequence). This CDR3 is built from 17 residues. Sorting isolated naive CD4 T cells lacking CD45RO and expressing CD62L. This table comes from immunoSEQ multiplex PCR, and its TCRdb copy is limited to in-frame clones, with some not included. This sample has some 80,000 clones, with about 90% found just once. The rearrangement links TRBV15 to TRBJ2-5; a possible D gene is TRBD2 (7 bases). The sequenced sample was naive CD4+ T cells from blood. Subset defined: CD45RO-negative CD62L-positive naive CD4 T cells. The clonotype was recovered from a person aged 30-69 years in good health. CDR3 protein: CATSRDFREGGSETQYF. The CDR3 nucleotides read TGTGCCACCAGCAGAGATTTCAGGGAGGGGGGGTCGGAGACCCAGTACTTC. The whole variable domain, filled in from reference TRBV15 and TRBJ2-5, reads DAMVIQNPRYQVTQFGKPVTLSCSQTLNHNVMYWYQQKSSQAPKLLFHYYDKDFNNEADTPDNFQSRRPNTSFCFLDIRSPGLGDTAMYLCATSRDFREGGSETQYFGPGTRLLVL.